This T cell receptor beta chain stems from a study of breast tumors, draining lymph nodes, adjacent tissues (dated by TCRdb to the mid-2010s). Regarding the complete study: In breast cancer patients, the study compared the TCR beta repertoires of tumor, adjacent nontumor tissue and axillary lymph nodes. In human breast cancer, the study set out to evaluate how tumor, surrounding tissue and draining lymph node repertoires relate to one another and whether T cells may move between these sites. Beyond this particular receptor, the publication reports: In luminal-like breast cancer, tumor and nontumor tissue repertoires resembled each other significantly more than in basal-like breast cancer. The conclusion that tumor T cells originate in lymph nodes was presented as consistent with a hypothesis rather than as directly demonstrated. Tumors showed preferential V and J gene usage, and their T-cell repertoire diversity fell below that of lymph nodes yet above that of nontumor tissue. A scenario in which most tumor T cells derive from the lymph node and then expand within tumor tissue was judged to be consistent with the data.

These reads were obtained on an Illumina HiSeq 2000. TCR beta chain libraries were generated by multiplex PCR amplification. High-throughput sequencing was used to analyze the amplified TCR beta chain products. The public sequencing data were trimmed at Q25 with fastp and processed into clonotypes with MiXCR by TCRdb, which kept only in-frame beta chains. CDR3 protein sequences are deduplicated, and each keeps its most common genes and DNA. The sample data list around 190,000 distinct CDR3 sequences, and 30% to 35% of these were observed just once. 3.5% to 4.5% of the sample is in the top ten clones. A remark on this clonotype: No cognate antigen has been identified for it. A much larger clone lies one base from this, so it may be a read error.

Lymph node samples were obtained from the axillary draining lymph nodes of breast cancer patients. The sequencing input was axillary lymph node tissue. This TCR came from a female donor with breast cancer. Some clones in this sample may be carry-over from other donors' samples.

Here is the DNA: TGCAGTGCTAATACCGGGACAGACTATGCCTACACCTTC. Its coded protein is CSANTGTDYAYTF. Recombination joined TRBV20-1 with TRBJ1-2, with 7 junctional bases fitting TRBD1. The CDR3 measures 13 amino acids from cysteine to phenylalanine. The entry retains the CDR3 DNA only, 39 bases that are in frame from base 1. Looking up the germline V gene (reference sequence) yields CDR1 DFQATT and CDR2 SNEGSKA.